This T cell receptor beta chain was retrieved from a study of shared clonotypes between healthy human individuals. The CDR3 extends over 17 amino acids. V was shortened by 0 bases and J by 9 bases, with 18 bases between the two germline ends. Looked up from germline, CDR1 is LGHNA and CDR2 is YNFKEQ. Sorted subsets were amplified in replicate PCRs using around 0.2 ug DNA, tens of thousands of T cell genomes. The protocol was immunoSEQ multiplex PCR, while the TCRdb copy is restricted to in-frame clones and leaves out a portion. The table lists 2 million to 2.5 million clones, under 97% of them singletons.

V usage is TRBV4-2 and J usage is TRBJ1-6, with a weak D call TRBD1 (5 bases). This clonotype was obtained from a man between 18 and 35 years old in good health. Sequencing used naive CD4+ T cells sorted from blood. Subset noted: CD45RA+ positively selected. CDR3 DNA: TGTGCCAGCAGCCAAGACAGACAGAGGGGAGTTGGTTCACCCCTCCACTTT. It codes for CASSQDRQRGVGSPLHF.